What follows are 22 T cell receptor beta chains derived from one specimen sequenced in a study of response to subunit inactivated influenza vaccine. One entry per CDR3 protein results from TCRdb running MiXCR on the RT-PCR reads. The top ten clones hold about an eighth of a sample with roughly 160,000 distinct CDR3 sequences, about 11% of them seen once. The sample in question was non-naive T cells sorted from PBMCs, obtained roughly 45 days after vaccination. These receptors all come from a man in his forties or fifties who received an inactivated influenza vaccine.

The rearrangement joins TRBV9 to TRBJ2-1, with unresolved D. The V and J ends lost 0 bases and 0 bases respectively, with 10 bases between them. The CDR3 spans 16 residues. Germline lookup yields CDR1 SGDLS and CDR2 YYNGEE. The CDR3 DNA reads as TGTGCCAGCAGCGTAGAGGTGAAGAGCTCCTACAATGAGCAGTTCTTC. Protein: CASSVEVKSSYNEQFF. Full variable domain (rest looked up from reference TRBV9 and TRBJ2-1): DSGVTQTPKHLITATGQRVTLRCSPRSGDLSVYWYQQSLDQGLQFLIQYYNGEERAKGNILERFSAQQFPDLHSELNLSSLELGDSALYFCASSVEVKSSYNEQFFGPGTRLTVL.

Regarding this clonotype: This may be a read error, as it is one base from a much larger clone. The chain combines TRBV4-1 with TRBJ1-6; tentatively, D is TRBD1 (6 bases). Trimming removed 2 bases at V and 14 bases at J, with 22 bases between. The CDR3 loop spans 16 amino acids. Germline values: CDR1 MGHRA, CDR2 YSYEKL. CDR3 bases: TGCGCCAGCAGCCAACGGGGACACCCGCGATCGGAGGCCCTCCACTTT. The encoded protein is CASSQRGHPRSEALHF.

This clonotype occurred many times. The chain is built from TRBV7-8 and TRBJ1-4, with unresolved D. The CDR3 has 14 residues. Trimming removed 2 bases from V and 8 bases from J, with 12 bases in between. Germline CDR1 SGHVS, CDR2 FQNEAQ. The CDR3 sequence: CASSLLSTAEKLFF. DNA of the CDR3: TGTGCCAGCAGCTTACTCTCCACGGCCGAAAAACTGTTTTTT. Filled out from reference TRBV7-8 and TRBJ1-4, the complete variable domain reads GAGVSQSPRYKVAKRGQDVALRCDPISGHVSLFWYQQALGQGPEFLTYFQNEAQLDKSGLPSDRFFAERPEGSVSTLKIQRTQQEDSAVYLCASSLLSTAEKLFFGSGTQLSVL.

This clonotype has a handful of counts. The CDR3 reads CASSPTGRTNTEAFF. CDR3 in DNA: TGTGCCAGCAGTCCGACAGGGAGGACGAACACTGAAGCTTTCTTT. The rearrangement joins TRBV12-3 or TRBV12-4 to TRBJ1-1; 7 bases are a match to TRBD1. Trimming cost V 5 bases and J 1 base; bases outside gene matches: 7. The CDR3 has 15 residues.

With regard to this clonotype: One end of the junction does not line up with germline, which may come from a read error. For the CDR3, the DNA is TGTGCCAGCAGCTTCACTCGACAGGGGTCCGGGGAGCTGTATTTT. Protein: CASSFTRQGSGELYF. The rearrangement links TRBV11-3 to TRBJ2-2, with TRBD1 matching 8 bases. Germline values: CDR1 SGHNT, CDR2 YENEEA. CDR3 length: 15 amino acids.

The V call is TRBV6-2 or TRBV6-3, the J call TRBJ2-3, with D perhaps TRBD2 (7 bases). Germline lookup yields CDR1 MNHEY and CDR2 SVGEGT. V lost 2 bases to trimming and J lost 6 bases, with 15 bases between them. The CDR3 loop spans 15 amino acids. The CDR3 region is CASSYVAGAKDTQYF. In DNA, the CDR3 is TGTGCCAGCAGTTACGTGGCGGGGGCAAAGGATACGCAGTATTTT.

This clonotype was found many times. The chain links TRBV3-1 to TRBJ2-7; D not resolved. This CDR3 is 13 amino acids long. The ends were cut back, 4 bases at V and 3 bases at J, with 10 bases in the middle. Germline CDR1 reads LGHDT; CDR2 reads YNNKEL (reference sequence). The CDR3 loop reads CASSRGRYYEQYF. CDR3 DNA sequence: TGTGCCAGCAGCCGTGGCCGTTACTACGAGCAGTACTTC.

The chain recombines TRBV9 with TRBJ1-2; D not resolved. This CDR3 has 19 amino acids. CDR1 SGDLS and CDR2 YYNGEE come from the germline V gene. Between the trimmed V and J ends, which lost 4 bases and 0 bases, there was a span of 25 bases. The CDR3 bases are TGTGCCAGCAGCCCAGACTCCCGGGTCTTCGAACCCACTAACTATGGCTACACCTTC. Translation: CASSPDSRVFEPTNYGYTF.

This clonotype was picked up many times. The CDR3 DNA reads as TGTGCCAGCAGCTTAGCCGGAGCTATGAACACTGAAGCTTTCTTT. Translated: CASSLAGAMNTEAFF. This chain links TRBV7-9 with TRBJ1-1; D remains unclear. V lost 0 bases and J lost 0, with 8 bases in between. The germline gives CDR1 SEHNR, CDR2 FQNEAQ (reference sequence). This CDR3 is built from 15 residues.

This clonotype occurred a few times. This chain links TRBV10-3 with TRBJ2-1, with D possibly being TRBD2 (7 bases). The ends were cut back, 3 bases at V and 7 bases at J, with 16 bases in the middle. The CDR3 is 15 residues long. The germline gives CDR1 ENHRY, CDR2 SYGVKD. Here the CDR3 reads CAISDAGARGNEQFF. The CDR3 DNA reads TGTGCCATCAGTGACGCGGGGGCCAGGGGAAATGAGCAGTTCTTC.

Worth noting for this clonotype: This may arise from a read error, as a much more abundant clone is one base away. V gene TRBV5-1 combines with J gene TRBJ1-1; the D is unclear. The V end lost 1 base, the J end lost 1 base, and 5 bases lay between the germline ends. CDR1 SGHRS and CDR2 YFSETQ come from the germline V gene. This CDR3 region has 13 residues. The CDR3 DNA reads as TGCGCCAGCAGCTTGAACGAGAACACTGAAGCTTTCTTT. The encoded protein is CASSLNENTEAFF.

Only a few counts were recorded for this clonotype. The chain joins TRBV3-1 to TRBJ2-1; TRBD1 matches at 12 bases. The germline V gene encodes CDR1 LGHDT and CDR2 YNNKEL (reference sequence). Unmatched junction bases numbered 7, after V lost 7 bases and J lost 6 bases. The CDR3 has 15 residues. In nucleotides, the CDR3 is TGTGCCAGCAACCTCCGGGACAGGGGGCCCAATGAGCAGTTCTTC. Its translation: CASNLRDRGPNEQFF.

This clonotype was recorded at least ten times. The chain uses TRBV10-3 and TRBJ2-1; 7 bases are a match to TRBD2. With V trimmed by 2 bases and J by 10 bases, 8 bases remained unmatched. Per germline, CDR1 ENHRY and CDR2 SYGVKD. CDR3 length: 14 residues. CDR3 coding DNA: TGTGCCATCAGTGAGAGGCTAGCGGAGACGGAGCAGTTCTTC. Protein product: CAISERLAETEQFF.

Many counts were recorded for this clonotype. J is TRBJ2-3 and V is TRBV20-1, with D perhaps TRBD1 or TRBD2 (6 bases each). Trimming took 6 bases from V and 2 from J, leaving 18 bases between them. This CDR3 has 15 amino acids. The germline V gene encodes CDR1 DFQATT and CDR2 SNEGSKA (reference sequence). The CDR3 region is CSARSGARATDTQYF. The CDR3 DNA sequence: TGCAGTGCCCGGTCGGGGGCGCGTGCCACAGATACGCAGTATTTT.

This clonotype was seen many times. J is TRBJ1-5 and V is TRBV5-6; 9 bases are a match to TRBD1. Losses at the gene ends were 4 bases for V and 7 bases for J; bases not matched to a gene: 15. The CDR3 has 17 amino acids. The germline gives CDR1 SGHDT, CDR2 YYEEEE. CDR3 nucleotide sequence: TGTGCCAGCAGCCTTGGATCGGGGACAGGGCGGGAACAGCCCCAGCATTTT. Its translation: CASSLGSGTGREQPQHF.

This clonotype was observed many times. The rearrangement joins TRBV7-2 to TRBJ1-5; TRBD1 is a possible D gene (5 bases). From germline, CDR1 is SGHTA and CDR2 FQGNSA. CDR3 length: 13 amino acids. V gave up 6 bases and J gave up 6 bases, with 12 bases separating them. This CDR3 is CASSSDILQPQHF. CDR3 DNA sequence: TGTGCCAGCAGTTCGGACATACTTCAGCCCCAGCATTTT.

The chain has TRBV6-1 and TRBJ2-3; D gene uncertain. Per the germline V gene, CDR1 is MNHNS and CDR2 is SASEGT. The CDR3 runs 14 residues. With 6 bases removed from V and 0 bases from J, the gap between germline ends came to 10 bases. CDR3 loop: CASRLSQSTDTQYF. The DNA of the CDR3 is TGTGCCAGCAGGCTGTCCCAGAGCACAGATACGCAGTATTTT.

The table lists this clonotype with many counts. This chain connects TRBV5-1 to TRBJ2-7, with D possibly being TRBD1 (6 bases). CDR1 is SGHRS and CDR2 is YFSETQ in the germline V gene. The CDR3 has 14 amino acids. Trimming removed 1 base from V and 4 bases from J, with 12 bases in between. The CDR3 loop is CASSLHRAEYEQYF. The CDR3 DNA sequence: TGCGCCAGCAGCTTGCACAGGGCCGAATACGAGCAGTACTTC.

In its sample, this clonotype was seen a few times. J is TRBJ2-1 and V is TRBV2, with TRBD2 identical over 11 bases. The CDR3 length is 13 residues. The V gene end was trimmed by 6 bases and the J gene end by 7 bases; junction bases not matched to a gene: 2. CDR1 is SNHLY and CDR2 is FYNNEI in the germline V gene. The DNA for the CDR3 is TGTGCCAGCAGACTAGCGGGGGTTAATGAGCAGTTCTTC. Its translation is CASRLAGVNEQFF.

This chain connects TRBV6-5 to TRBJ1-5; possibly TRBD1 for D (5 bases). This CDR3 comprises 18 residues. The V gene lost 0 bases and the J gene lost 0 bases, with 15 bases spanning the gap. CDR1 and CDR2 (germline): MNHEY, SVGAGI. This CDR3 reads CASSYSSRNRYSNQPQHF. CDR3 DNA: TGTGCCAGCAGTTACTCGAGTCGAAACAGGTATAGCAATCAGCCCCAGCATTTT.

This clonotype was seen repeatedly, ten times or more. This chain connects TRBV29-1 to TRBJ2-1; the match to TRBD2 covers 12 bases. CDR1 and CDR2 (germline): SQVTM, ANQGSEA. The CDR3 consists of 13 residues. The V gene end was trimmed by 7 bases and the J gene end by 10 bases; junction bases not matched to a gene: 8. The CDR3 DNA reads as TGCAGCGCCCTAGCGGGAGGGCTCGGGGAGCAGTTCTTC. This gives the protein CSALAGGLGEQFF.

This clonotype was detected a few times. The chain is built from TRBV28 and TRBJ2-7; the D is unclear. The CDR3 is made up of 14 amino acids. V lost 2 bases to trimming and J lost 0 bases, with 8 bases between them. Germline CDR1 MDHEN, CDR2 SYDVKM. CDR3 coding DNA: TGTGCCAGCAGTTTAACGGAGCCCTCCTACGAGCAGTACTTC. Translation gives CASSLTEPSYEQYF.